Below are 31 T cell receptor beta chains sequenced from a single sample in a study of regulatory T cells in long-lasting Graves disease. TCR beta libraries were built with iRepertoire HTBI primers and Arm-PCR of CDR3 regions. TCRdb called the multiplex PCR reads again in MiXCR, with one record for every CDR3 protein. The profile covers around 460,000 distinct CDR3 sequences, with around 15% appearing a single time and approximately 17% taken by the ten largest. Described time point: newly diagnosed GD, antithyroid drugs for less than 3 months. From RNA extracted from PBMCs, the TCR library was made. The same data also went into a second study, on T cells in Graves' hyperthyroidism and ophthalmopathy.

The source was peripheral blood mononuclear cells (PBMCs), collected at new diagnosis, from a patient treated with antithyroid drugs. These receptors were collected from a woman aged 45 to 65 with Graves disease.

This clonotype has a count of ten or more. The chain combines TRBV7-3 with TRBJ2-3; 7 bases are a match to TRBD1. Germline CDR1 reads SGHTA; CDR2 reads FQGTGA. V was clipped by 4 bases and J by 0 bases; unmatched bases: 1. CDR3 length equals 14 residues. The chain's CDR3 is CASSWDSSTDTQYF. The CDR3 DNA reads TGTGCCAGCAGCTGGGACAGTAGCACAGATACGCAGTATTTT.

This clonotype was seen repeatedly, ten times or more. This sequence joins TRBV30 and TRBJ1-1; no reliable D call. Trimming removed 0 bases from V and 3 bases from J, with 8 bases in between. CDR1 and CDR2 from the germline V gene are GTSNPN and SVGIG (reference sequence). The CDR3 consists of 13 residues. The CDR3 loop reads CAWSVPPDTEAFF. CDR3 DNA: TGTGCCTGGAGTGTTCCCCCAGACACTGAAGCTTTCTTT.

This clonotype was detected many times. This chain uses TRBV9 with TRBJ2-3; 10 bases line up with TRBD2. Germline CDR1 SGDLS, CDR2 YYNGEE. V trimming: 2 bases; J trimming: 3 bases; junction bases outside the gene matches: 6. This CDR3 has 16 amino acids. CDR3 loop: CASSVAAGGGTDTQYF. In DNA, the CDR3 is TGTGCCAGCAGCGTGGCAGCGGGAGGGGGGACAGATACGCAGTATTTT.

The gene calls are TRBV7-3 and TRBJ2-3, with 7 bases identical to TRBD2. Germline CDR1 is SGHTA and CDR2 is FQGTGA. The CDR3 consists of 14 residues. Germline trimming cut 3 bases from V and 6 bases from J; bases unmatched to any gene: 6. The CDR3 nucleotides are TGTGCCAGCAGCTTTAGCGGGTTCATGGATACGCAGTATTTT. This gives the protein CASSFSGFMDTQYF.

The genes are TRBV20-1 and TRBJ2-7; D remains unclear. This CDR3 contains 12 residues. Trimming stripped 1 base from V and 2 bases from J, with 6 bases between. The germline V gene encodes CDR1 DFQATT and CDR2 SNEGSKA (reference sequence). The CDR3 sequence is CSARAQAYEQYF. CDR3 in DNA: TGCAGTGCTAGAGCCCAGGCCTACGAGCAGTACTTC.

This clonotype was detected ten times or more. This rearrangement joins TRBV12-3 or TRBV12-4 to TRBJ2-3; 13 positions match TRBD2. The CDR3 runs to 19 residues. With 3 bases clipped from V and 0 bases from J, the junction kept 9 bases outside the gene matches. CDR3 sequence reads: CASSFSGTSGTTSTDTQYF. The CDR3 DNA is TGTGCCAGCAGTTTTTCAGGGACTAGCGGGACCACTAGCACAGATACGCAGTATTTT.

This clonotype was recorded at least ten times. This rearrangement joins TRBV7-3 to TRBJ1-1, with D unclear. V was shortened by 5 bases and J by 3 bases, with 10 bases between the two germline ends. This CDR3 is built from 13 residues. Germline CDR1 and CDR2: SGHTA and FQGTGA. In nucleotides, the CDR3 is TGTGCCAGCAGCACCCAGAGGGACACTGAAGCTTTCTTT. Residues: CASSTQRDTEAFF.

This clonotype has ten or more counts. The chain carries TRBV20-1 and TRBJ2-5; the D gene is possibly TRBD2 (5 bases). Germline values: CDR1 DFQATT, CDR2 SNEGSKA (reference sequence). This CDR3 contains 13 residues. V was shortened by 2 bases and J by 5 bases, with 12 bases between the two germline ends. This CDR3 reads CSARSGDWETQYF. The CDR3 DNA reads TGCAGTGCTAGATCCGGGGATTGGGAGACCCAGTACTTC.

The sample holds many counts of this clonotype. V and J are TRBV20-1 and TRBJ2-1; 10 positions match TRBD2. Germline values: CDR1 DFQATT, CDR2 SNEGSKA (reference sequence). The CDR3 runs to 14 residues. The V segment lost 5 bases and the J segment 4 bases; nucleotides outside the gene matches: 5. The CDR3 DNA reads as TGCAGTGCTCTAGCGGGAGCGTCTTACAATGAGCAGTTCTTC. As protein: CSALAGASYNEQFF.

The rearrangement uses TRBV6-1 and TRBJ1-5; D gene ambiguous. V lost 6 bases, J lost 7 bases, and 10 bases lay in between. The CDR3 consists of 12 residues. Germline values: CDR1 MNHNS, CDR2 SASEGT. Here the CDR3 reads CASRADKQPQHF. The DNA of the CDR3 is TGTGCCAGCAGGGCAGACAAGCAGCCCCAGCATTTT.

V usage is TRBV9 and J usage is TRBJ2-5, with TRBD2 matching 8 bases. This CDR3 region has 14 residues. Per germline, CDR1 SGDLS and CDR2 YYNGEE. Trimming cost V 3 bases and J 5 bases; bases outside gene matches: 6. The DNA for the CDR3 is TGTGCCAGCAGCGCCCCGGGACTAGTGGAGACCCAGTACTTC. As protein: CASSAPGLVETQYF.

In its sample, this clonotype was seen many times. The J gene is TRBJ2-7, the V gene TRBV19; the D is unclear. V lost 5 bases to trimming and J lost 2 bases, with 16 bases between them. Germline CDR1 reads LNHDA; CDR2 reads SQIVND (reference sequence). CDR3 size: 15 residues. CDR3 in DNA: TGTGCCAGTAGTCCCCCGACCACGGGCACCTACGAGCAGTACTTC. This encodes CASSPPTTGTYEQYF.

This clonotype was counted only a few times. The CDR3 is CASTGYDYEQYF. In DNA form, the CDR3 reads TGTGCCAGCACAGGATATGACTACGAGCAGTACTTC. The chain carries TRBV6-2 or TRBV6-3 and TRBJ2-7; D unclear. The CDR3 runs to 12 residues. The V gene lost 7 bases and the J gene lost 3 bases, with 10 bases spanning the gap. Germline loops: CDR1 MNHEY, CDR2 SVGEGT.

Many counts were recorded for this clonotype. V usage is TRBV11-2 and J usage is TRBJ1-4; D ambiguous. The CDR3 length is 15 residues. CDR1 SGHAT and CDR2 FQNNGV come from the germline V gene. V shed 3 bases and J shed 5 bases, with 13 bases lying between them. CDR3 nucleotide sequence: TGTGCCAGCAGCTTGGGCTTCGGGCCAAATGAAAAACTGTTTTTT. Encoded protein: CASSLGFGPNEKLFF.

The V gene is TRBV14, the J gene TRBJ2-7, with a possible D match to TRBD1 (5 bases). V was trimmed by 8 bases and J by 4 bases, leaving 18 bases between them. The length of the CDR3 is 14 residues. The germline V gene encodes CDR1 SGHDN and CDR2 FVKESK. The CDR3 region has the DNA TGTGCCAGCGGAAATAGGGGATCCCCGTACGAGCAGTACTTC. This encodes CASGNRGSPYEQYF.

The sample holds a few counts of this clonotype. The rearrangement links TRBV7-8 to TRBJ2-5; D unresolved. Looked up from germline, CDR1 is SGHVS and CDR2 is FQNEAQ. The CDR3 runs to 13 residues. Trimming removed 3 bases at V and 1 base at J, with 6 bases between. CDR3 loop: CASSFLFQETQYF. DNA of the CDR3: TGTGCCAGCAGCTTCCTATTCCAAGAGACCCAGTACTTC.

This clonotype was found many times. The chain joins TRBV28 to TRBJ2-1; 9 nucleotides match TRBD2. The J call may be incorrect, as the DNA end agrees better with TRBJ2-5. CDR1 is MDHEN, CDR2 SYDVKM, per germline. The length of the CDR3 is 15 residues. DNA for the CDR3: TGTGCCAGCGCACTAGCGGGCCAAGGAGGGGAGACCCAGTACTTC. Protein sequence: CASALAGQGGETQYF.

The chain is built from TRBV20-1 and TRBJ2-3; D remains ambiguous. CDR3 length: 13 amino acids. The germline V and J ends were trimmed by 5 bases and 2 bases, with 11 bases remaining between them. Germline V lookup: CDR1 DFQATT, CDR2 SNEGSKA (reference sequence). The DNA of the CDR3 is TGCAGTGCTTACCCCCAACTCACAGATACGCAGTATTTT. As protein: CSAYPQLTDTQYF.

This clonotype was recorded at least ten times. The rearrangement links TRBV27 to TRBJ1-1; 7 bases are shared with TRBD1. The germline V gene has CDR1 MNHEY and CDR2 SMNVEV (reference sequence). Trimming removed 7 bases from V and 4 bases from J; junction bases left unmatched: 3. CDR3 length: 12 residues. The CDR3: CASTGGGTEAFF. DNA of the CDR3: TGTGCCAGCACAGGGGGAGGCACTGAAGCTTTCTTT.

The chain uses TRBV7-2 and TRBJ1-1, with TRBD1 as a possible D gene (5 bases). V was cut by 8 bases and J by 4 bases, with 17 bases left in between. The CDR3 loop spans 14 amino acids. From germline, CDR1 is SGHTA and CDR2 FQGNSA. The CDR3 here is CASGPPWGGTEAFF. CDR3 nucleotide sequence: TGTGCCAGCGGACCCCCCTGGGGGGGCACTGAAGCTTTCTTT. The variable domain in full, completed from reference TRBV7-2 and TRBJ1-1, reads GAGVSQSPSNKVTEKGKDVELRCDPISGHTALYWYRQSLGQGLEFLIYFQGNSAPDKSGLPSDRFSAERTGGSVSTLTIQRTQQEDSAVYLCASGPPWGGTEAFFGQGTRLTVV.

This clonotype showed up many times. This chain connects TRBV20-1 to TRBJ2-1, with 8 bases aligning to TRBD2. Losses at the gene ends were 1 base for V and 4 bases for J; bases not matched to a gene: 12. The CDR3 runs to 17 residues. Germline CDR1 and CDR2: DFQATT and SNEGSKA (reference sequence). The CDR3 sequence is CSARGLPLAGTYNEQFF. For the CDR3, the DNA is TGCAGTGCTAGAGGCCTCCCCTTAGCGGGGACTTACAATGAGCAGTTCTTC.

This clonotype was seen at least ten times. The chain has TRBV30 and TRBJ2-3; D not resolved. CDR3 length equals 16 residues. Germline values: CDR1 GTSNPN, CDR2 SVGIG (reference sequence). Trimming removed 0 bases from V and 2 bases from J, with 15 bases in between. CDR3 in amino acids: CAWSVGQNLDTDTQYF. CDR3 nucleotides: TGTGCCTGGAGTGTTGGGCAGAACCTAGACACAGATACGCAGTATTTT.

This clonotype has at least ten counts. The genes are TRBV12-3 or TRBV12-4 and TRBJ2-1; TRBD1 matches 7 bases. V shed 7 bases, J shed 3 bases, and the junction held 6 bases outside the gene matches. The CDR3 loop spans 14 amino acids. DNA of the CDR3: TGTGCCAGCACCCGGACAGGAAGCTACAATGAGCAGTTCTTC. It is translated as CASTRTGSYNEQFF.

The chain employs TRBV10-3 and TRBJ2-4, with TRBD2 matching over 8 bases. Germline V gene sequence: CDR1 ENHRY, CDR2 SYGVKD. V lost 6 bases to trimming and J lost 11 bases; unmatched junction nucleotides: 12. The CDR3 is 14 amino acids. The CDR3 reads CAISPGLADNLQYF. CDR3 DNA: TGTGCCATCAGCCCCGGACTAGCTGATAACCTTCAGTACTTC.

This chain connects TRBV28 to TRBJ2-7; 9 bases are shared with TRBD2. The CDR3 runs 15 residues. V was clipped by 4 bases and J by 2 bases; unmatched bases: 6. Germline V lookup: CDR1 MDHEN, CDR2 SYDVKM. The DNA for the CDR3 is TGTGCCAGCAGTTACCTGACTAGCGGCACCTACGAGCAGTACTTC. Its protein product is CASSYLTSGTYEQYF.

The CDR3 DNA follows: TGTGCCATCAGTTCACAGGGGAATGGGGGCTACACCTTC. It specifies CAISSQGNGGYTF. The chain recombines TRBV10-3 with TRBJ1-2; 7 nucleotides agree with TRBD1. Trimming removed 5 bases from V and 8 bases from J; junction bases left unmatched: 8. The length of the CDR3 is 13 residues. Germline CDR1 is ENHRY and CDR2 is SYGVKD.

This clonotype was detected many times. The chain uses TRBV5-1 and TRBJ2-7; 7 bases match TRBD2. The CDR3 has 15 residues. The J segment lost 0 bases and the V segment lost 9 bases, leaving 12 bases of the junction unmatched. Germline CDR1 reads SGHRS; CDR2 reads YFSETQ. The CDR3 DNA follows: TGCGCCACCACACCGGACGGGAGGAGCTCCTACGAGCAGTACTTC. Amino acids: CATTPDGRSSYEQYF.

The chain carries TRBV29-1 and TRBJ2-7; 7 bases align to TRBD1. With 7 bases clipped from V and 3 bases from J, the junction kept 12 bases outside the gene matches. Looked up from germline, CDR1 is SQVTM and CDR2 is ANQGSEA. The CDR3 has 14 amino acids. CDR3 in amino acids: CSAGQALGSYEQYF. The CDR3 region has the DNA TGCAGCGCTGGACAGGCCCTTGGAAGCTACGAGCAGTACTTC.

This clonotype has at least ten counts. V usage is TRBV11-1 and J usage is TRBJ2-1, with D perhaps matching TRBD2 (5 bases). Germline-derived CDR1 and CDR2 are SGHAT and FQDESV (reference sequence). Trimming took 1 base from V and 0 from J, leaving 13 bases between them. The CDR3 consists of 17 residues. The CDR3, as DNA: TGTGCCAGCAGCTTAGTGCCAGCGGCCCCCTCCTACAATGAGCAGTTCTTC. Encoded protein: CASSLVPAAPSYNEQFF.

V gene TRBV5-8 combines with J gene TRBJ2-5; 9 nucleotides match TRBD2. Germline V gives CDR1 SGHTS, CDR2 YDEGEE. Trimming removed 6 bases from V and 2 bases from J; junction bases left unmatched: 8. The CDR3 extends over 15 amino acids. The CDR3 is CASIIAGAGQETQYF. CDR3 nucleotides: TGTGCCAGCATCATAGCGGGAGCGGGTCAAGAGACCCAGTACTTC.

This clonotype was counted ten times or more. The chain combines TRBV20-1 with TRBJ2-1; 11 positions match TRBD2. With V trimmed by 2 bases and J by 7 bases, 4 bases remained unmatched. This CDR3 region has 14 residues. Germline V gene lookup returns CDR1 DFQATT and CDR2 SNEGSKA (reference sequence). The CDR3 here is CSARPLAGENEQFF. The CDR3, as DNA: TGCAGTGCTAGACCACTAGCGGGAGAAAATGAGCAGTTCTTC.